The present T cell receptor beta chain was sequenced within a study of T cells in Graves' hyperthyroidism and ophthalmopathy (dated by TCRdb to between 2018 and 2020). At the level of the whole study: Peripheral blood samples were taken at the time of initial diagnosis, prior to any treatment. TCR V-J signatures able to tell the groups apart were searched for in a discovery cohort of some 97 patients, of whom about 40 had Graves' ophthalmopathy and about 55 had stable Graves' hyperthyroidism. Whether ophthalmopathy could be predicted prospectively was tested in an independent validation cohort made up of 18 hyperthyroidism patients plus 17 patients who later progressed to ophthalmopathy. The roughly 90 discovery patients were divided at random into training and test sets in a 7:3 ratio. Thyroid tissue and blood T-cell repertoires from six Graves' hyperthyroidism patients were also compared in the study. Following sampling, methimazole starting at 30 mg daily was given to hyperthyroidism patients, and high-dose intravenous methylprednisolone was given to ophthalmopathy patients. According to the paper, TCR Vbeta CDR3 sequencing was carried out on some 140 peripheral blood samples, which came from about 45 ophthalmopathy, 70 to 80 hyperthyroidism and roughly 17 progressor patients. Beyond this particular receptor, the publication reports: In validation, the model predicted progression to ophthalmopathy with roughly 66% sensitivity and less than 80% specificity, a median of around 6.6 months before onset. No statistical method was used to set the sample size in advance, and investigators knew the group allocation. Most expanded thyroid clonotypes (frequency above 0.001) were also detected in blood, suggesting blood repertoires may reflect thyroid immune responses. In cross-validation, a model built on a 13 V-J signature told ophthalmopathy apart from stable hyperthyroidism with about 90% sensitivity and approximately 81% specificity, and in testing the same model reached 80%/75%.

This clonotype has ten or more counts. Its antigen is not yet known. Base qualities are missing; no much larger clone stands one base away. A patient counted as having stable Graves' hyperthyroidism if no progression to ophthalmopathy occurred over 18 months of follow-up. The hyperthyroidism patients were between 18 and 65 years old and newly diagnosed, with a disease duration of less than 2 months. The study excluded patients with uncontrolled infections, other autoimmune diseases, pregnancy or lactation. Diagnoses were based on clinical symptoms, serum thyroxine and TRAb, thyroid ultrasound and orbital computed tomography. PBMCs were isolated from about 9 ml of fresh peripheral blood by Ficoll-Paque density gradient centrifugation. Total RNA was extracted with Trizol reagent, and quality was checked on an Agilent 2100 Bioanalyzer. Based on the germline V gene, the CDR1 and CDR2 sequences are ENHRY and SYGVKD. Germline trimming: 9 bases from V, 1 base from J; junction bases outside gene matches: 4. CDR3 length: 13 amino acids, cysteine to phenylalanine. Here the CDR3 DNA is all that survives: 39 bases in frame from base 1.

The TCR beta CDR3 regions were amplified from the RNA transcripts. A first-round RT-PCR of the TCR CDR3 used the HTBI primer set with the Qiagen OneStep RT-PCR kit. The libraries were constructed in a second round of multiplex PCR and then size-selected and purified. Paired-end sequencing of the libraries was performed with 100 bp reads on an Illumina HiSeq2000. As for the original processing: SOAPnuke was used to process the raw data, removing reads that contained adapters or uncalled bases, had a mean Phred below 15, or lacked an exact match to the constant primer or identifier. High-quality paired reads were merged with COPE v1.2.5, and unique nucleotide sequences were defined as clonotypes. MiTCR v1.1 was used to align the clonotypes against IMGT TRBV, TRBD and TRBJ reference segments. Only V-J combinations with frequency above 0.0001, covering 98% to 99.2% of repertoires, were analysed. The TCS score was defined as the ratio of F50 (clonal expansion) to E x V (chaos), calculated using BLOSUM62-based TCRdist between CDR3 peptides within each V-J. Welch's t-statistics and random forest reduced fewer than 550 V-J features to under 15, which were used in a naive Bayes classifier (R e1071). Clones were called with MiXCR by TCRdb after fastp trimmed the public reads at Q25, and only in-frame beta chains were retained. All rows with the same CDR3 protein become a single entry with the most common DNA and genes. TCRdb's processing, not the authors', yielded these V and J calls. Counted in this sample were 300,000 or so distinct CDR3 sequences; about 15% of them appeared once. Clones ranked in the top ten supply approximately 35% of the sample.

Sample: blood. The chain was built from TRBV10-3 and TRBJ1-1, with 8 bases matching TRBD1. This TCR came from a man aged 25 to 45 with Graves' hyperthyroidism. The nucleotide sequence is given as TGTGCCATAACCGGGACAGGGAACACTGAAGCTTTCTTT. It translates as CAITGTGNTEAFF.